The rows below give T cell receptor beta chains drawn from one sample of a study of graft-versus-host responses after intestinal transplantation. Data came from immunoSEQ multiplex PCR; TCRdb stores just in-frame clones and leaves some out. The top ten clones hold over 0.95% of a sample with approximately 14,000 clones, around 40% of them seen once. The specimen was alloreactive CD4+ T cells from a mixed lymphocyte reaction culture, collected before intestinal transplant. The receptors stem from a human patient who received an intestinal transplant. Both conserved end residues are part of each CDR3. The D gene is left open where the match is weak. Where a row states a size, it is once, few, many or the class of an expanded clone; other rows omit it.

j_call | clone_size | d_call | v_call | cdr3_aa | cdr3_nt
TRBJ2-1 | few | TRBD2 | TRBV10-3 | CAISSSGRDSYNEQFF | TGTGCCATCAGTTCTAGCGGGCGGGACTCCTACAATGAGCAGTTCTTC
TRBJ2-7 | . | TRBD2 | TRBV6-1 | CASRRTSGGDPEQYF | TGTGCCAGCAGACGGACTAGCGGGGGGGATCCCGAGCAGTACTTC
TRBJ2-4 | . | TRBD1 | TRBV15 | CATSSGQGARYIQYF | TGTGCCACCAGCAGCGGACAGGGGGCAAGGTACATTCAGTACTTC
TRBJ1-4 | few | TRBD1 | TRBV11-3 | CASSLDQTGGIGKTVF | TGTGCCAGCAGCTTAGATCAGACAGGGGGTATAGGAAAAACTGTTTTT
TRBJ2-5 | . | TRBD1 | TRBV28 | CASSWTGWETQYF | TGTGCCAGCAGTTGGACAGGGTGGGAGACCCAGTACTTC
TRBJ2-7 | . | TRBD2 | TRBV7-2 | CASSLASGGSEQYF | TGTGCCAGCAGCTTAGCTAGCGGGGGCTCCGAGCAGTACTTC
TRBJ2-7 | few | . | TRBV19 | CASSIAYTYEQYF | TGTGCCAGTAGTATAGCTTACACCTACGAGCAGTACTTC
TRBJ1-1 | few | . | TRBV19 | CASSIGGGNTEAFF | TGTGCCAGTAGTATAGGAGGAGGGAACACTGAAGCTTTCTTT
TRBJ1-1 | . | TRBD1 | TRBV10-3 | CAIQGVGTEAFF | TGTGCCATCCAGGGGGTCGGCACTGAAGCTTTCTTT
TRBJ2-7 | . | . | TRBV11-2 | CASSLLALYEQYF | TGTGCCAGCAGCTTACTAGCGCTATACGAGCAGTACTTC
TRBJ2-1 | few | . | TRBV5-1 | CASSLAATLDNEQFF | TGCGCCAGCAGCTTGGCCGCGACACTAGACAATGAGCAGTTCTTC
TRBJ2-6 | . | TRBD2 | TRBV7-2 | CASSSSGGAFGANVLTF | TGTGCCAGCAGCTCTAGCGGGGGGGCGTTCGGGGCCAACGTCCTGACTTTC
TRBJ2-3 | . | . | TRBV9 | CASSDLKGGWDTQYF | TGTGCCAGCAGCGACCTAAAGGGGGGGTGGGATACGCAGTATTTT
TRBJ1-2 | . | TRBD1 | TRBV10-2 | CASSPDRPYYGYTF | TGCGCCAGCAGTCCGGACAGGCCTTACTATGGCTACACCTTC